Presented here are 10 T cell receptor beta chains from one specimen sequenced in a study of T cell repertoires in cytomegalovirus infection. MiXCR was run by TCRdb on the reads, yielding one entry per CDR3 protein. The table lists hundreds of thousands of distinct CDR3 sequences, 30% to 35% of them singletons. Their specific antigens are unknown. This specimen was cultured CD8+ T cells from PBMCs, taken from culture after CMV antigen stimulation. The receptors here all came from a human donor in good health (CMV status not recorded). Some clones in this sample may be carry-over from other donors' samples.

The chain carries TRBV7-9 and TRBJ1-1; D is unclear. Trimming cost V 3 bases and J 4 bases, with 9 bases left between them. The CDR3 has 13 amino acids. From germline, CDR1 is SEHNR and CDR2 FQNEAQ (reference sequence). CDR3 protein: CASSFGTLTEAFF. The CDR3 nucleotides read TGTGCCAGCAGCTTCGGAACCCTCACTGAAGCTTTCTTT.

The V call is TRBV7-2, the J call TRBJ1-5; D remains ambiguous. The germline V gene has CDR1 SGHTA and CDR2 FQGNSA. V lost 3 bases, J lost 4 bases, and 13 bases lay in between. The CDR3 consists of 15 residues. The CDR3 region has the DNA TGTGCCAGCAGCTTTCGGACGGGGAATAATCAGCCCCAGCATTTT. Protein sequence: CASSFRTGNNQPQHF.

This clonotype was seen more than once but under ten times. This rearrangement joins TRBV20-1 to TRBJ1-5, with 9 bases that match TRBD1. Germline V gene lookup returns CDR1 DFQATT and CDR2 SNEGSKA (reference sequence). Trimming cost V 0 bases and J 0 bases; bases outside gene matches: 6. The CDR3 loop spans 17 amino acids. The CDR3 loop is CSARDYRGRDSNQPQHF. The CDR3, as DNA: TGCAGTGCTAGAGATTACAGGGGGCGGGATAGCAATCAGCCCCAGCATTTT.

A word on this clonotype: A read error may explain this, as a much larger clone is one base away. The V gene is TRBV11-2, the J gene TRBJ2-1, with TRBD2 matching over 13 bases. Germline V CDR1 and CDR2: SGHAT, FQNNGV. This CDR3 is built from 15 residues. The CDR3 loop is CASRILAGGPNERFF. The CDR3 DNA reads TGTGCCAGCAGAATACTAGCGGGGGGGCCGAATGAGCGGTTCTTC.

The chain uses TRBV12-3 or TRBV12-4 and TRBJ1-3; D is perhaps TRBD1 (5 bases). The CDR3 has 15 residues. V lost 11 bases, J lost 8 bases, and 25 bases lay in between. Here the CDR3 DNA reads TGTGCCTCCAAGGGGACCATTTTATGGGACGACACCATATATTTT. Protein sequence: CASKGTILWDDTIYF.

At least ten counts were recorded for this clonotype. The chain combines TRBV7-8 with TRBJ2-5, with D maybe TRBD2 (6 bases). The germline V gene encodes CDR1 SGHVS and CDR2 FQNEAQ. The CDR3 is 16 amino acids. The V and J ends lost 2 bases and 0 bases respectively, with 13 bases between them. The CDR3 DNA reads TGTGCCAGCAGCTTAATGGCGGGGTTGTACCAAGAGACCCAGTACTTC. Encoded protein: CASSLMAGLYQETQYF.

This clonotype was counted a few times. The V gene is TRBV7-2, the J gene TRBJ1-2; D perhaps matches TRBD1 (6 bases). This CDR3 comprises 13 residues. Trimming took off 1 base at V and 8 bases at J, with 11 bases between the two ends. From germline, CDR1 is SGHTA and CDR2 FQGNSA. The DNA of the CDR3 is TGTGCCAGCAGCTTAGGGGGGCTGCGCGGCTACACCTTC. It encodes CASSLGGLRGYTF.

Many counts were recorded for this clonotype. This chain links TRBV7-2 with TRBJ2-4; TRBD1 aligns across 8 bases. Trimming took 4 bases from V and 3 from J; bases not matched to a gene: 5. The germline V gene encodes CDR1 SGHTA and CDR2 FQGNSA. This CDR3 spans 15 amino acids. The DNA of the CDR3 is TGTGCCAGCAGCTCAGGGGGCACGGTCAAAAACATTCAGTACTTC. This translates into CASSSGGTVKNIQYF.

This clonotype was observed a handful of times. The chain joins TRBV7-6 to TRBJ1-5; D gene uncertain. Germline V CDR1 and CDR2: SGHVS, FNYEAQ. The CDR3 is 13 amino acids. The ends were cut back, 5 bases at V and 7 bases at J, with 12 bases in the middle. The CDR3 DNA reads TGTGCCAGCAGCCCGTTATCAGGACAGCCCCAGCATTTT. Its protein is CASSPLSGQPQHF.

This clonotype was detected many times. The J gene is TRBJ2-1, the V gene TRBV7-2; D is possibly TRBD2 (6 bases). Trimming took off 4 bases at V and 10 bases at J, with 17 bases between the two ends. Germline V gene sequence: CDR1 SGHTA, CDR2 FQGNSA. There are 14 residues in the CDR3. The CDR3 spells CASSSRRAGGEQFF. In DNA, the CDR3 is TGTGCCAGCAGCTCACGGAGGGCGGGTGGCGAGCAGTTCTTC. Full variable domain (rest looked up from reference TRBV7-2 and TRBJ2-1): GAGVSQSPSNKVTEKGKDVELRCDPISGHTALYWYRQSLGQGLEFLIYFQGNSAPDKSGLPSDRFSAERTGGSVSTLTIQRTQQEDSAVYLCASSSRRAGGEQFFGPGTRLTVL.